This T cell receptor beta chain is drawn from a study of blood T cells in healthy people across ages. This clonotype was seen a few times. Germline V gives CDR1 DFQATT, CDR2 SNEGSKA (reference sequence). CDR3 length: 14 amino acids. Trimming removed 1 base at V and 2 bases at J, with 10 bases between. A second PCR of 7 to 11 cycles used a sample-barcoded 5' primer and a J-beta primer mix. TCRdb re-derived calls from the 5' RACE reads in MiXCR, one entry per CDR3 protein. The repertoire holds approximately 350,000 distinct CDR3 sequences, with roughly half as singletons. This receptor was taken from a man aged 60 to 75 in good health. The gene calls are TRBV20-1 and TRBJ2-3; the D gene is possibly TRBD1 (6 bases). The sequencing input was blood. CDR3: CSARGAGDTDTQYF. The CDR3 coding sequence is TGCAGTGCTAGAGGGGCAGGGGACACAGATACGCAGTATTTT.